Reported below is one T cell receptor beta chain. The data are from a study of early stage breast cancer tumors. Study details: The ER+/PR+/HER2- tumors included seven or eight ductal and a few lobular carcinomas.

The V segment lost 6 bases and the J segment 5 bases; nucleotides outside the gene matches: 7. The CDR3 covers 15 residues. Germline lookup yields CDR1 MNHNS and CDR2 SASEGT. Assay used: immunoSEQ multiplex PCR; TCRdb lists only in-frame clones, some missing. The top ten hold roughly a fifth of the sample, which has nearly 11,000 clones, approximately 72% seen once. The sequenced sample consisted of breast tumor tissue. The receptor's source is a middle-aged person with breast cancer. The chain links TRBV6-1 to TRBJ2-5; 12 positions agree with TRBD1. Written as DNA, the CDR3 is TGTGCCAGCAGAACCGGGACAGGGGGCGGGGAGACCCAGTACTTC. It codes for CASRTGTGGGETQYF.